The 10 T cell receptor beta chains in this list originate from one sample, sequenced in a study of blood T cell repertoires in COVID-19 (dated by TCRdb to the early 2020s). Receptor libraries were prepared by the immunoSEQ multiplex PCR assay. TCRdb limited this immuneACCESS table to in-frame rearrangements with V and J called. A share of clones is missing; checked studies link under half to unresolved V genes, and the rest is unexplained. The sample contains roughly 300,000 clones, less than 90% of them found a single time. The biggest ten clones account for around 12% of the sample. Sequencing used peripheral blood. The source is a woman aged 30 to 39 with COVID-19, enrolled during active disease.

The CDR3 here is CASSRKTSGGGWETQYF. CDR3 bases: TGCGCCAGCAGCCGCAAGACTAGCGGGGGGGGTTGGGAGACCCAGTACTTC. This sequence joins TRBV5-1 and TRBJ2-5; the match to TRBD2 covers 14 bases. Germline V gives CDR1 SGHRS, CDR2 YFSETQ. CDR3 length equals 17 residues. J lost 5 bases, V lost 4 bases, and 10 bases had no gene match.

The chain combines TRBV5-4 with TRBJ2-7; a weak D match, TRBD1 (6 bases). Germline V lookup: CDR1 SGHNT, CDR2 YYREEE (reference sequence). The CDR3 length is 15 residues. The V and J ends lost 0 bases and 0 bases respectively, with 10 bases between them. DNA of the CDR3: TGTGCCAGCAGCTTGGGTGGGGGCCACTCCTACGAGCAGTACTTC. Amino acids: CASSLGGGHSYEQYF.

The V gene is TRBV28, the J gene TRBJ1-4, with 7 bases matching TRBD1. Losses at the gene ends were 2 bases for V and 8 bases for J; bases not matched to a gene: 11. This CDR3 is built from 16 residues. Per the germline V gene, CDR1 is MDHEN and CDR2 is SYDVKM. The CDR3 DNA follows: TGTGCCAGCAGTTTAGGGAGACAGGGAATAAGGGAAAAACTGTTTTTT. This encodes CASSLGRQGIREKLFF.

V and J are TRBV5-8 and TRBJ2-5, with TRBD1 identical over 7 bases. V shed 4 bases and J 1 base; nucleotides not matched to a gene: 10. CDR1 is SGHTS, CDR2 YDEGEE, per germline. There are 16 residues in the CDR3. This CDR3 reads CASSRPTGSAQETQYF. The CDR3 bases are TGTGCCAGCAGCCGGCCGACAGGGAGTGCCCAAGAGACCCAGTACTTC. The whole variable domain, filled in from reference TRBV5-8 and TRBJ2-5, reads EAGVTQSPTHLIKTRGQQATLRCSPISGHTSVYWYQQALGLGLQFLLWYDEGEERNRGNFPPRFSGRQFPNYSSELNVNALELEDSALYLCASSRPTGSAQETQYFGPGTRLLVL.

V and J are TRBV15 and TRBJ2-7; 7 bases agree with TRBD1. Germline V lookup: CDR1 LNHNV, CDR2 YYDKDF (reference sequence). With V trimmed by 3 bases and J by 4 bases, 9 bases remained unmatched. The CDR3 consists of 15 residues. The DNA of the CDR3 is TGTGCCACCAGCAGTGACGACAGGGACCTGTACGAGCAGTACTTC. Translated: CATSSDDRDLYEQYF.

The chain has TRBV6-2 or TRBV6-3 and TRBJ2-5; perhaps TRBD2 as D (5 bases). V was cut by 7 bases and J by 5 bases, with 14 bases left in between. The CDR3 spans 13 residues. Germline CDR1 reads MNHEY; CDR2 reads SVGEGT. The CDR3 sequence: CASNPAGGETQYF. CDR3 in DNA: TGTGCCAGCAACCCGGCAGGCGGGGAGACCCAGTACTTC.

The count of this clone is one. The chain joins TRBV6-5 to TRBJ1-5, with D perhaps TRBD1 (5 bases). Trimming took 5 bases from V and 7 from J, leaving 15 bases between them. The CDR3 is 14 amino acids. Germline V gene sequence: CDR1 MNHEY, CDR2 SVGAGI. In DNA, the CDR3 is TGTGCCAGCAGTATTGGGGGGGAGGGACAGCCCCAGCATTTT. It encodes CASSIGGEGQPQHF.

The chain couples TRBV12-3 or TRBV12-4 to TRBJ1-5; D remains unclear. This CDR3 spans 13 amino acids. V was cut by 9 bases and J by 6 bases, with 15 bases left in between. In DNA form, the CDR3 reads TGTGCCAGTTCCAGAGCGACCGCTCAGCCCCAGCATTTT. Translating it yields CASSRATAQPQHF.

The chain combines TRBV19 with TRBJ2-7, with D unresolved. CDR1 is LNHDA and CDR2 is SQIVND in the germline V gene (reference sequence). V shed 3 bases and J shed 2 bases, with 11 bases lying between them. The CDR3 has 14 amino acids. The CDR3 reads CASSISPGPYEQYF. The CDR3, as DNA: TGTGCCAGTAGTATCTCTCCAGGTCCCTACGAGCAGTACTTC.

The rearrangement links TRBV10-3 to TRBJ2-7, with TRBD2 as a possible D gene (5 bases). Trimming left V 3 bases short and J 7 bases short, with 10 bases between. CDR1 is ENHRY and CDR2 is SYGVKD in the germline V gene. The CDR3 consists of 12 residues. CDR3 in DNA: TGTGCCATCAGTGATACATCGGGGGAGCAGTACTTC. Translating gives CAISDTSGEQYF.